A single sample is the source of the 22 T cell receptor beta chains below, sequenced in a study of shared clonotypes between healthy human individuals. Only in-frame clones appear in the TCRdb table, and some are missing; sequencing was by immunoSEQ multiplex PCR. This table holds some 1.5 million clones, roughly 95% found once. The material sequenced was naive CD4+ T cells sorted from blood. Noted subset: CD45RA+ positively selected. These receptors originate from a man aged 30 to 39 in good health.

The chain carries TRBV6-5 and TRBJ2-7, with TRBD1 as a possible D gene (5 bases). The CDR3 extends over 14 amino acids. Deletions cut 6 bases from V and 0 bases from J, with 12 bases between. Germline V CDR1 and CDR2: MNHEY, SVGAGI. In DNA, the CDR3 is TGTGCCAGCAGGTTGGGGCCCAGCTCCTACGAGCAGTACTTC. Protein product: CASRLGPSSYEQYF.

Comment on this clone: The same CDR3 arises from other DNA sequences in this sample as well. V is TRBV28 and J is TRBJ2-3; D gene uncertain. Trimming removed 3 bases from V and 3 bases from J, with 4 bases in between. The CDR3 sequence is 12 residues long. Germline V gene sequence: CDR1 MDHEN, CDR2 SYDVKM. In nucleotides, the CDR3 is TGTGCCAGCAGTTTGACAACAGATACGCAGTATTTT. Its translation is CASSLTTDTQYF.

This chain links TRBV11-2 with TRBJ2-7, with 7 nucleotides matching TRBD2. This CDR3 region has 17 residues. Germline V lookup: CDR1 SGHAT, CDR2 FQNNGV. Unmatched junction bases numbered 9, after V lost 1 base and J lost 0 bases. CDR3 coding DNA: TGTGCCAGCAGCTTAGCGGGGGGAGGGGCTAACTCCTACGAGCAGTACTTC. This sequence encodes CASSLAGGGANSYEQYF.

This chain links TRBV7-8 with TRBJ2-1; 8 bases line up with TRBD1. This CDR3 contains 19 residues. J lost 1 base, V lost 2 bases, and 13 bases had no gene match. The V gene's germline CDR1 is SGHVS and CDR2 FQNEAQ. Here the CDR3 reads CASSLMNKDRDVSYNEQFF. The CDR3 DNA reads TGTGCCAGCAGCTTAATGAATAAGGACAGGGACGTTTCCTACAATGAGCAGTTCTTC.

The V gene is TRBV4-1, the J gene TRBJ1-3; no firm D call. The V gene's germline CDR1 is MGHRA and CDR2 YSYEKL. With 4 bases removed from V and 0 bases from J, the gap between germline ends came to 10 bases. The CDR3 sequence is 15 residues long. This CDR3 is CASSPGSRSGNTIYF. For the CDR3, the DNA is TGCGCCAGCAGCCCCGGGAGCCGCTCTGGAAACACCATATATTTT.

The CDR3 protein is CAHGQGGNEQYF. The CDR3, as DNA: TGTGCCCATGGACAGGGGGGGAACGAGCAGTACTTC. J is TRBJ2-7 and V is TRBV10-3, with TRBD1 identical over 10 bases. The V and J ends lost 11 bases and 5 bases, in that order; junction bases with no gene match: 6. Germline CDR1 and CDR2: ENHRY and SYGVKD. This CDR3 region has 12 residues.

The J gene is TRBJ2-1, the V gene TRBV7-9; 7 bases match TRBD1. J gave up 14 bases and V 5 bases, and 15 bases lay outside the gene matches. Germline V gene lookup returns CDR1 SEHNR and CDR2 FQNEAQ (reference sequence). CDR3 length equals 14 residues. CDR3 in DNA: TGTGCCAGCAGCGATCGACAGGGTTCAACTATCAAGTTCTTC. It codes for CASSDRQGSTIKFF.

The chain employs TRBV6-1 and TRBJ2-7; 11 bases map to TRBD2. Germline values: CDR1 MNHNS, CDR2 SASEGT. The CDR3 totals 17 residues. The trim removed 4 bases at V and 2 bases at J, leaving 10 bases unmatched. The chain's CDR3 is CASSAKIAGGYTYEQYF. In DNA form, the CDR3 reads TGTGCCAGCAGTGCCAAGATAGCGGGAGGGTATACCTACGAGCAGTACTTC.

The chain carries TRBV29-1 and TRBJ2-7; 8 nucleotides align to TRBD1. This CDR3 region has 16 residues. CDR1 and CDR2 (germline): SQVTM, ANQGSEA. Germline trimming cut 1 base from V and 4 bases from J; bases unmatched to any gene: 12. This chain's CDR3 is CSVEGRAGGHLYEQYF. The CDR3 region has the DNA TGCAGCGTTGAAGGGAGGGCAGGGGGCCACCTTTACGAGCAGTACTTC.

The rearrangement joins TRBV6-5 to TRBJ1-5, with D possibly TRBD1 on 5 matching bases. The V end lost 6 bases, the J end lost 1 base, and 13 bases lay between the germline ends. Germline CDR1 is MNHEY and CDR2 is SVGAGI. The CDR3 is 15 amino acids. Here the CDR3 reads CASSKKGRSNQPQHF. The CDR3 region has the DNA TGTGCCAGCAGCAAGAAGGGACGCAGCAATCAGCCCCAGCATTTT.

V and J are TRBV10-1 and TRBJ2-4; TRBD2 matches 9 bases. The CDR3 has 15 amino acids. J lost 7 bases, V lost 2 bases, and 6 bases had no gene match. CDR1 and CDR2 (germline): WNHNN, SYGVQD (reference sequence). The DNA of the CDR3 is TGCGCCAGCAGTGAGGCTAGCGGGATTGGGAACATTCAGTACTTC. It encodes CASSEASGIGNIQYF.

This sequence joins TRBV5-4 and TRBJ2-7; either TRBD1 or TRBD2 may fit D (5 bases each). Germline V CDR1 and CDR2: SGHNT, YYREEE (reference sequence). This CDR3 is built from 15 residues. With 0 bases removed from V and 2 bases from J, the gap between germline ends came to 12 bases. As DNA, the CDR3 is TGTGCCAGCAGCTTGGGCCCCGGGGCCCCCTACGAGCAGTACTTC. As protein: CASSLGPGAPYEQYF. The variable domain in full, with the rest retrieved from reference TRBV5-4 and TRBJ2-7, is ETGVTQSPTHLIKTRGQQVTLRCSSQSGHNTVSWYQQALGQGPQFIFQYYREEENGRGNFPPRFSGLQFPNYSSELNVNALELDDSALYLCASSLGPGAPYEQYFGPGTRLTVT.

The chain carries TRBV27 and TRBJ2-7; D gene unclear. CDR3 length: 12 amino acids. Looked up from germline, CDR1 is MNHEY and CDR2 is SMNVEV (reference sequence). Between the trimmed V and J ends, which lost 8 bases and 3 bases, there was a span of 11 bases. The CDR3 spells CASARTLYEQYF. CDR3 coding DNA: TGTGCCAGCGCAAGGACCCTCTACGAGCAGTACTTC.

For the CDR3, the DNA is TGTGCCAGCAGTTTCGGACAGGCGGGAACTGGAAACACCATATATTTT. Encoded protein: CASSFGQAGTGNTIYF. This sequence joins TRBV28 and TRBJ1-3; 7 bases match TRBD1. This CDR3 comprises 16 residues. Germline V gene sequence: CDR1 MDHEN, CDR2 SYDVKM. After removal of 3 bases from V and 2 bases from J, the junction contained 7 bases not matched to a gene.

This chain uses TRBV6-5 with TRBJ2-1; weak D call: TRBD2 (6 bases). Looked up from germline, CDR1 is MNHEY and CDR2 is SVGAGI. This CDR3 region has 14 residues. Trimming took off 2 bases at V and 7 bases at J, with 12 bases between the two ends. The CDR3 region has the DNA TGTGCCAGCAGTTACGGCGGAGGGGCGAATGAGCAGTTCTTC. Translation: CASSYGGGANEQFF.

The table lists this clone with a count of one. V gene TRBV2 combines with J gene TRBJ2-5; D unclear. The V end was cut by 5 bases, the J end by 5 bases, with 12 bases between. Germline V gene sequence: CDR1 SNHLY, CDR2 FYNNEI. This CDR3 spans 13 amino acids. The CDR3 bases are TGTGCCAGCAGTCCCGAGGTGGCGGAGACCCAGTACTTC. As protein: CASSPEVAETQYF.

This chain connects TRBV18 to TRBJ1-1; D not certain. This CDR3 is built from 13 residues. V lost 4 bases and J 1 base, leaving 7 bases between the germline ends. Germline assignment: CDR1 KGHSH and CDR2 LQKENI. This chain's CDR3 is CASSRRGNTEAFF. The CDR3 DNA reads TGTGCCAGCTCACGACGTGGGAACACTGAAGCTTTCTTT.

The chain joins TRBV11-2 to TRBJ1-1; D remains unclear. The CDR3 covers 13 residues. Looked up from germline, CDR1 is SGHAT and CDR2 is FQNNGV. Trimming pared 4 bases from V and 0 bases from J, leaving 6 bases between. The CDR3 DNA sequence: TGTGCCAGCAGCTCACACATGAACACTGAAGCTTTCTTT. Its protein is CASSSHMNTEAFF.

A word on this clone: Other DNA variants within this sample encode the same CDR3. V usage is TRBV7-9 and J usage is TRBJ2-1, with 10 nucleotides matching TRBD2. The CDR3 totals 17 residues. Germline CDR1 and CDR2: SEHNR and FQNEAQ (reference sequence). The junction had 7 bases not matched to a gene; V was cut back by 1 base and J by 4 bases. This chain's CDR3 is CASSLGGLAGVYNEQFF. The CDR3 DNA is TGTGCCAGCAGCTTAGGAGGGCTAGCGGGAGTATACAATGAGCAGTTCTTC.

The chain is built from TRBV18 and TRBJ2-3, with TRBD2 matching 10 bases. The CDR3 runs 17 residues. CDR1 is KGHSH and CDR2 is LQKENI in the germline V gene. The trim removed 2 bases at V and 3 bases at J, leaving 8 bases unmatched. The CDR3 coding sequence is TGTGCCAGCTCACCAATTCTAGCGGGAGACGGGACAGATACGCAGTATTTT. Translating it yields CASSPILAGDGTDTQYF.

This chain links TRBV5-8 with TRBJ2-3, with 7 bases aligning to TRBD1. Per germline, CDR1 SGHTS and CDR2 YDEGEE. J gave up 0 bases and V 1 base, and 2 bases lay outside the gene matches. The CDR3 extends over 15 amino acids. CDR3 DNA: TGTGCCAGCAGCTTGCGACAGGGAAGCACAGATACGCAGTATTTT. Translating gives CASSLRQGSTDTQYF.

This clone appeared once. V is TRBV30 and J is TRBJ2-7; D may be TRBD1 (5 bases). V lost 0 bases and J lost 2, with 11 bases in between. The germline V gene has CDR1 GTSNPN and CDR2 SVGIG (reference sequence). This CDR3 spans 14 amino acids. CDR3 sequence: CAWSVNTGPYEQYF. The DNA for the CDR3 is TGTGCCTGGAGTGTTAACACAGGCCCCTACGAGCAGTACTTC.